Below are 21 T cell receptor beta chains sequenced from a single sample in a study of T cell changes during pregnancy in multiple sclerosis. Generated by immunoSEQ multiplex PCR, the TCRdb table keeps only in-frame clones and is missing some. This sample has some 55,000 clones, with about 83% found just once. The sample consisted of peripheral blood from another person, used as feeder cells. The receptor set was obtained from a human donor whose cells served as feeder cells for cultures in a pregnancy study.

The V and J genes are TRBV20-1 and TRBJ1-1, with D possibly matching TRBD1 (6 bases). Germline V gives CDR1 DFQATT, CDR2 SNEGSKA (reference sequence). V was cut by 3 bases and J by 8 bases, with 10 bases left in between. CDR3 length: 11 residues. The CDR3 sequence is CSARGGPEAFF. The CDR3 coding sequence is TGCAGTGCTAGGGGGGGCCCCGAAGCTTTCTTT.

The chain has TRBV4-1 and TRBJ2-7, with 13 bases fitting TRBD2. This CDR3 is 15 amino acids long. V gave up 1 base and J gave up 4 bases; unmatched junction bases: 1. Germline V gene sequence: CDR1 MGHRA, CDR2 YSYEKL. The DNA of the CDR3 is TGCGCCAGCAGCCAAGGACTAGCGGGAGGTTACGAGCAGTACTTC. Residues: CASSQGLAGGYEQYF.

V usage is TRBV7-9 and J usage is TRBJ2-1, with TRBD1 matching over 11 bases. Unmatched junction bases numbered 6, after V lost 5 bases and J lost 6 bases. Germline assignment: CDR1 SEHNR and CDR2 FQNEAQ (reference sequence). CDR3 length: 15 residues. The CDR3 is CASSGDRGFPNEQFF. CDR3 sequence (DNA): TGTGCCAGCAGCGGGGACAGGGGGTTTCCCAATGAGCAGTTCTTC.

V gene TRBV7-2 combines with J gene TRBJ1-2; TRBD1 might be the D (6 bases). Germline V gives CDR1 SGHTA, CDR2 FQGNSA. The CDR3 spans 18 residues. V was cut by 4 bases and J by 8 bases, with 29 bases left in between. CDR3: CASSSYKNTGPQGRGYTF. The CDR3, as DNA: TGTGCCAGCAGCTCATACAAGAATACGGGACCTCAGGGGCGCGGCTACACCTTC. The full variable domain, completed using reference TRBV7-2 and TRBJ1-2, is GAGVSQSPSNKVTEKGKDVELRCDPISGHTALYWYRQSLGQGLEFLIYFQGNSAPDKSGLPSDRFSAERTGGSVSTLTIQRTQQEDSAVYLCASSSYKNTGPQGRGYTFGSGTRLTVV.

The CDR3 here is CASSEVSGGNQPQHF. For the CDR3, the DNA is TGTGCCAGCAGTGAAGTGTCAGGGGGCAATCAGCCCCAGCATTTT. The genes are TRBV6-4 and TRBJ1-5; D perhaps matches TRBD1 (6 bases). V was trimmed by 3 bases and J by 2 bases, leaving 11 bases between them. The germline V gene encodes CDR1 MRHNA and CDR2 SNTAGT. The CDR3 runs 15 residues.

This clone was recorded once. The genes are TRBV11-3 and TRBJ1-1, with D uncertain. The V gene's germline CDR1 is SGHNT and CDR2 YENEEA. V lost 6 bases to trimming and J lost 0 bases, with 11 bases between them. The CDR3 is made up of 14 amino acids. CDR3 loop: CASSRSGVNTEAFF. CDR3 bases: TGTGCCAGCAGTAGATCCGGGGTGAACACTGAAGCTTTCTTT.

The V and J genes are TRBV10-1 and TRBJ2-1, with 7 bases matching TRBD1. Germline V CDR1 and CDR2: WNHNN, SYGVQD (reference sequence). The CDR3 covers 15 residues. With V trimmed by 0 bases and J by 6 bases, 5 bases remained unmatched. The CDR3 DNA sequence: TGCGCCAGCAGTGAGTCCGGGACAGTCACCAATGAGCAGTTCTTC. Translated: CASSESGTVTNEQFF.

CDR3 sequence reads: CASSLKADNSPLHF. The CDR3 coding sequence is TGTGCCAGCAGCTTAAAAGCCGACAATTCACCCCTCCACTTT. This chain connects TRBV7-6 to TRBJ1-6; D not resolved. The CDR3 consists of 14 residues. Between the trimmed V and J ends, which lost 2 bases and 7 bases, there was a span of 9 bases. CDR1 is SGHVS, CDR2 FNYEAQ, per germline.

The V and J genes are TRBV7-3 and TRBJ1-2; no clear D. Trimming removed 5 bases at V and 4 bases at J, with 14 bases between. The CDR3 runs 14 residues. Germline V gene data show CDR1 as SGHTA and CDR2 as FQGTGA. The CDR3 loop reads CASSPAPGIYGYTF. The CDR3 DNA reads TGTGCCAGCAGCCCGGCCCCGGGGATCTATGGCTACACCTTC.

The chain uses TRBV7-9 and TRBJ1-6; no clear D. CDR1 is SEHNR and CDR2 is FQNEAQ in the germline V gene (reference sequence). The CDR3 is 16 amino acids. Trimming cost V 5 bases and J 0 bases, with 11 bases left between them. For the CDR3, the DNA is TGTGCCAGCAGCGCCGGGAGAAGCTCCTATAATTCACCCCTCCACTTT. Protein sequence: CASSAGRSSYNSPLHF.

This chain connects TRBV5-8 to TRBJ1-1; D may be TRBD1 (5 bases). The CDR3 length is 15 residues. Germline lookup yields CDR1 SGHTS and CDR2 YDEGEE. V was clipped by 0 bases and J by 4 bases, with 13 bases between them. This CDR3 is CASSLAAGGGTEAFF. CDR3 DNA sequence: TGTGCCAGCAGCTTGGCCGCGGGGGGAGGCACTGAAGCTTTCTTT.

The V call is TRBV28, the J call TRBJ2-7, with D perhaps TRBD1 (5 bases). Germline V gene lookup returns CDR1 MDHEN and CDR2 SYDVKM. The CDR3 totals 14 residues. Trimming took off 2 bases at V and 2 bases at J, with 10 bases between the two ends. The CDR3 DNA sequence: TGTGCCAGCAGTTTAGGCAGGGTCCCCTACGAGCAGTACTTC. Protein product: CASSLGRVPYEQYF.

The chain is built from TRBV30 and TRBJ1-1, with no clear D. Germline assignment: CDR1 GTSNPN and CDR2 SVGIG (reference sequence). The length of the CDR3 is 12 residues. The V end lost 0 bases, the J end lost 6 bases, and 8 bases lay between the germline ends. The CDR3 DNA reads as TGTGCCTGGAGTGTGCGGTACGCTGAAGCTTTCTTT. Amino acid sequence: CAWSVRYAEAFF.

This clone was counted a few times. This chain uses TRBV5-1 with TRBJ2-1; D gene uncertain. CDR3 length: 15 residues. Per germline, CDR1 SGHRS and CDR2 YFSETQ. V was cut by 7 bases and J by 0 bases, with 14 bases left in between. The CDR3 region has the DNA TGCGCCAGCTCCCTCCGGCCGTACTCCTACAATGAGCAGTTCTTC. Its protein product is CASSLRPYSYNEQFF.

V is TRBV15 and J is TRBJ2-6, with 7 bases that match TRBD2. The CDR3 is 15 amino acids. The V and J ends lost 3 bases and 3 bases, in that order; junction bases with no gene match: 2. Per germline, CDR1 LNHNV and CDR2 YYDKDF (reference sequence). This CDR3 reads CATSRGDYGANVLTF. DNA for the CDR3: TGTGCCACCAGCAGGGGGGACTATGGGGCCAACGTCCTGACTTTC.

The chain combines TRBV28 with TRBJ1-1, with TRBD1 identical over 7 bases. There are 17 residues in the CDR3. V was clipped by 7 bases and J by 0 bases; unmatched bases: 14. Per the germline V gene, CDR1 is MDHEN and CDR2 is SYDVKM. This CDR3 is CASTLYADRNMNTEAFF. As DNA, the CDR3 is TGTGCCAGCACCCTTTATGCGGACAGGAATATGAACACTGAAGCTTTCTTT. Based on the CDR3 plus reference TRBV28 and TRBJ1-1, the full variable domain is DVKVTQSSRYLVKRTGEKVFLECVQDMDHENMFWYRQDPGLGLRLIYFSYDVKMKEKGDIPEGYSVSREKKERFSLILESASTNQTSMYLCASTLYADRNMNTEAFFGQGTRLTVV.

V is TRBV19 and J is TRBJ1-6, with 9 positions matching TRBD1. V dropped 6 bases and J dropped 9; count of bases not matched to a gene: 6. The CDR3 loop spans 14 amino acids. Per the germline V gene, CDR1 is LNHDA and CDR2 is SQIVND (reference sequence). CDR3 bases: TGTGCCAGTAGCGCGACAGGGGGTCTTTCACCCCTCCACTTT. Translation: CASSATGGLSPLHF.

V gene TRBV6-6 combines with J gene TRBJ2-5; D gene ambiguous. Germline values: CDR1 MNHNY, CDR2 SVGAGI (reference sequence). V lost 6 bases and J 2 bases, leaving 4 bases between the germline ends. The CDR3 has 11 residues. DNA of the CDR3: TGTGCCAGCAGGCTACAAGAGACCCAGTACTTC. This sequence encodes CASRLQETQYF.

In its sample, this clone was seen a few times. This chain links TRBV28 with TRBJ2-7, with D hard to call. V lost 6 bases and J 7 bases, leaving 10 bases between the germline ends. The CDR3 loop spans 11 amino acids. CDR1 is MDHEN, CDR2 SYDVKM, per germline. CDR3 in amino acids: CASSSTWEQYF. The CDR3 nucleotides are TGTGCCAGCAGCTCCACCTGGGAGCAGTACTTC.

The chain employs TRBV19 and TRBJ1-2; tentatively, D is TRBD1 (5 bases). Germline CDR1 reads LNHDA; CDR2 reads SQIVND (reference sequence). CDR3 size: 14 residues. Trimming cost V 5 bases and J 8 bases, with 18 bases left between them. The CDR3 loop is CASSLTGEGRGYTF. In nucleotides, the CDR3 is TGTGCCAGTAGTCTCACCGGCGAGGGGCGAGGCTACACCTTC.

The chain recombines TRBV5-1 with TRBJ2-1; 13 nucleotides agree with TRBD2. The CDR3 consists of 16 residues. The trim removed 3 bases at V and 2 bases at J, leaving 2 bases unmatched. From germline, CDR1 is SGHRS and CDR2 YFSETQ. DNA for the CDR3: TGCGCCAGCAGCTACGGACTAGCGGGAGCCTACAATGAGCAGTTCTTC. Protein product: CASSYGLAGAYNEQFF.